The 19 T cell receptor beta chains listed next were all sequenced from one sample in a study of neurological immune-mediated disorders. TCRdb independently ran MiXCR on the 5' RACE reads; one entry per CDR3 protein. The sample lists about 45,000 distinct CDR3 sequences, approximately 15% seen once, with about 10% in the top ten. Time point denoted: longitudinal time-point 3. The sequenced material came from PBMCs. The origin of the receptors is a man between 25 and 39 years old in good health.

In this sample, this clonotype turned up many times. Written as DNA, the CDR3 is TGTGCCAGCAGCGCTACTAGCGGGAGACGGTTCTTC. This translates into CASSATSGRRFF. The J gene is TRBJ2-1, the V gene TRBV7-2; 11 bases fit TRBD2. Germline loops: CDR1 SGHTA, CDR2 FQGNSA. The CDR3 extends over 12 amino acids. The V and J ends lost 5 bases and 15 bases, in that order; junction bases with no gene match: 6.

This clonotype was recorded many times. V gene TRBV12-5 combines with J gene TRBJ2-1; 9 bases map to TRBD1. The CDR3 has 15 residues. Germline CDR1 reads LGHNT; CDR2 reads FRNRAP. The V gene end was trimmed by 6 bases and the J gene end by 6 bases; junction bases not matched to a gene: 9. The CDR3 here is CASGLGGQGSNEQFF. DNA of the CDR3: TGTGCTAGTGGCCTTGGGGGACAGGGAAGCAATGAGCAGTTCTTC.

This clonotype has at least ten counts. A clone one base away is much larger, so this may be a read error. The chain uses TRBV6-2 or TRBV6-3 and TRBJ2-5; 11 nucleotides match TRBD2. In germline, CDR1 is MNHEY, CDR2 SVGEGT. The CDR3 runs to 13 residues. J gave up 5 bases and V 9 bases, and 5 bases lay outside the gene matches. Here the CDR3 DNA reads TGTGCCAGTAGCGGGAGGGCCCCGGAGACCCAGTACTTC. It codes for CASSGRAPETQYF.

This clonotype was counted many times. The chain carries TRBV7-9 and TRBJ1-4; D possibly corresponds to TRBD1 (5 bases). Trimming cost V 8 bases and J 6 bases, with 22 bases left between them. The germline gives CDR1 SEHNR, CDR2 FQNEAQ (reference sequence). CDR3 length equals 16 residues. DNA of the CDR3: TGTGCCAGCGCAACTCCCGTCCAGGGATTCGATGAAAAACTGTTTTTT. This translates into CASATPVQGFDEKLFF.

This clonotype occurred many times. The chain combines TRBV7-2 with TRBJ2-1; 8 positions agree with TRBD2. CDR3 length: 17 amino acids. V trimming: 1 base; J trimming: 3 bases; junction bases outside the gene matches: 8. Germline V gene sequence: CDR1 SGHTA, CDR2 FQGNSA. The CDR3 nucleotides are TGTGCCAGCAGCTTAGGCTCGGGCGGGAGGCTCTACAATGAGCAGTTCTTC. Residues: CASSLGSGGRLYNEQFF.

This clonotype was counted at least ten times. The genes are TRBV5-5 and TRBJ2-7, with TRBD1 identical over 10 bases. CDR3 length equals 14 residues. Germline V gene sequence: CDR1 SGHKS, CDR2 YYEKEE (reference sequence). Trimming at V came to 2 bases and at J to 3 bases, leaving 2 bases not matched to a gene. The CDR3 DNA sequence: TGTGCCAGCAGCTTCGGGACAGGGGACTACGAGCAGTACTTC. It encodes CASSFGTGDYEQYF.

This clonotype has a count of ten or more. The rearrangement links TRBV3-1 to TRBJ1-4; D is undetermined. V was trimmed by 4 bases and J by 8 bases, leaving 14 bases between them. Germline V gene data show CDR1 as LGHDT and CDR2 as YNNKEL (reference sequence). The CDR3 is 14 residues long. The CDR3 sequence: CASSPPEGDEKLFF. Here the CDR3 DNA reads TGTGCCAGCAGCCCACCGGAGGGAGACGAAAAACTGTTTTTT.

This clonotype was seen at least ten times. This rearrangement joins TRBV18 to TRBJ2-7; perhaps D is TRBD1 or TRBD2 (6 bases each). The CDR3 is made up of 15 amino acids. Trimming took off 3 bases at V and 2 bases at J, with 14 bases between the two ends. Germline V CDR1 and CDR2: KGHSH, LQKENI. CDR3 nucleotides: TGTGCCAGCTCACCCCCGCGGAGGGGGACCTACGAGCAGTACTTC. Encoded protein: CASSPPRRGTYEQYF.

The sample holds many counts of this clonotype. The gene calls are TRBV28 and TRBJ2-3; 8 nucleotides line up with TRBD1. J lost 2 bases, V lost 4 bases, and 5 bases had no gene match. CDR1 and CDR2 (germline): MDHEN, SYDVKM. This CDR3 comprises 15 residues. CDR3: CASSYRGFSTDTQYF. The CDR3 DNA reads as TGTGCCAGCAGTTACAGGGGGTTTTCCACAGATACGCAGTATTTT.

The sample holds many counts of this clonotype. CDR3: CASSFGQGVEKLFF. The CDR3 nucleotides are TGCGCCAGCAGCTTCGGGCAGGGCGTTGAAAAACTGTTTTTT. V usage is TRBV5-1 and J usage is TRBJ1-4; D might be TRBD1 (5 bases). From germline, CDR1 is SGHRS and CDR2 YFSETQ. The ends were cut back, 2 bases at V and 7 bases at J, with 12 bases in the middle. This CDR3 comprises 14 residues. The full variable domain, in which reference TRBV5-1 and TRBJ1-4 provide the parts outside the CDR3, is KAGVTQTPRYLIKTRGQQVTLSCSPISGHRSVSWYQQTPGQGLQFLFEYFSETQRNKGNFPGRFSGRQFSNSRSEMNVSTLELGDSALYLCASSFGQGVEKLFFGSGTQLSVL.

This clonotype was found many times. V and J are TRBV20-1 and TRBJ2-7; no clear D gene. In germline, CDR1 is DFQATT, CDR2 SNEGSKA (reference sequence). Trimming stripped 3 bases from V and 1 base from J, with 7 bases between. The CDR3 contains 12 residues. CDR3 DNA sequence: TGCAGTGCTAGCGGCAGTTCCTACGAGCAGTACTTC. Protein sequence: CSASGSSYEQYF.

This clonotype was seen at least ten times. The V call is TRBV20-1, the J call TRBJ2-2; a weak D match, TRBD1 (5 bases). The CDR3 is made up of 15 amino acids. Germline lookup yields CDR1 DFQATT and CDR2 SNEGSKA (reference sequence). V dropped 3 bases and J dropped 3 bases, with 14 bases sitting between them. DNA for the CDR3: TGCAGTGCTAGGGGGCGTATAGCTGACACCGGGGAGCTGTTTTTT. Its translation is CSARGRIADTGELFF.

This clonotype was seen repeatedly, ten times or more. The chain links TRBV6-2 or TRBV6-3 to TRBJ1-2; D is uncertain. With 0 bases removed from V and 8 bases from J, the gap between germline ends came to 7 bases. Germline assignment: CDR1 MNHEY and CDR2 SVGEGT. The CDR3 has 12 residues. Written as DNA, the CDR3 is TGTGCCAGCAGTTACTCCGGGAACGGCTACACCTTC. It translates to CASSYSGNGYTF.

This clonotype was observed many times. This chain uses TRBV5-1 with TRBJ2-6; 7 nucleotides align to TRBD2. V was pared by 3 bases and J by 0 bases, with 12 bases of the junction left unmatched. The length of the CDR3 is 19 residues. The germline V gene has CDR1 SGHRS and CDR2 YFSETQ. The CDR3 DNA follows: TGCGCCAGCAGCTCGGGGGGTGGTAGCGCCTACTCTGGGGCCAACGTCCTGACTTTC. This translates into CASSSGGGSAYSGANVLTF.

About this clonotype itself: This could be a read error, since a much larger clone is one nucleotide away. The DNA for the CDR3 is TGCAGTGCTAGAGATGATGATCGCTTCTCCTACAATGAGCAGTTCTTC. This translates into CSARDDDRFSYNEQFF. V is TRBV20-1 and J is TRBJ2-1; D gene ambiguous. CDR1 is DFQATT, CDR2 SNEGSKA, per germline (reference sequence). Trimming took off 0 bases at V and 0 bases at J, with 12 bases between the two ends. The CDR3 totals 16 residues.

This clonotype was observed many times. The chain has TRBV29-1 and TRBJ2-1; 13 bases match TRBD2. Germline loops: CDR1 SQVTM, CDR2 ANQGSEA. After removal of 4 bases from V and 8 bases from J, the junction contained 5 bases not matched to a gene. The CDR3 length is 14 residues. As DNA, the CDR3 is TGCAGCGTTGGGACTAGCGGGAGAATCGATGAGCAGTTCTTC. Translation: CSVGTSGRIDEQFF.

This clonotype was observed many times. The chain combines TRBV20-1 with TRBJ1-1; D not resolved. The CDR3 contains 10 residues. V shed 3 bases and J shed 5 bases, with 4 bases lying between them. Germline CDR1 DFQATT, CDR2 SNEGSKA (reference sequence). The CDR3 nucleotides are TGCAGTGCTAGGGATACTGAAGCTTTCTTT. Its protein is CSARDTEAFF.

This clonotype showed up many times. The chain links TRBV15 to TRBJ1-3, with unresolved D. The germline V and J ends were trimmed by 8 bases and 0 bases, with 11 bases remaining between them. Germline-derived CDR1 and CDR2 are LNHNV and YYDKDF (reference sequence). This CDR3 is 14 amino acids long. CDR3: CATSFRGSGNTIYF. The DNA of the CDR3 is TGTGCCACCTCCTTTCGCGGCTCTGGAAACACCATATATTTT. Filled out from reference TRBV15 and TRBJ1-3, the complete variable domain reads DAMVIQNPRYQVTQFGKPVTLSCSQTLNHNVMYWYQQKSSQAPKLLFHYYDKDFNNEADTPDNFQSRRPNTSFCFLDIRSPGLGDTAMYLCATSFRGSGNTIYFGEGSWLTVV.

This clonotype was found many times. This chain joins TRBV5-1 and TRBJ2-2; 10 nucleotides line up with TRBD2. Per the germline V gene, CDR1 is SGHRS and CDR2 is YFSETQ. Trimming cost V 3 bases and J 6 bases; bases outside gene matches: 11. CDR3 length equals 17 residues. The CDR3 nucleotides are TGCGCCAGCAGCTCGATGGGACTAGCGACTGGTTCCGGGGAGCTGTTTTTT. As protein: CASSSMGLATGSGELFF.